Described below is a single T cell receptor beta chain sequence and its context. Profiled with immunoSEQ multiplex PCR; TCRdb holds only in-frame clones, not every one. Among 95,000 to 150,000 clones listed, 80% to 95% were seen once. Germline V gene data show CDR1 as SGDLS and CDR2 as YYNGEE. The CDR3 loop spans 15 amino acids. V was pared by 0 bases and J by 4 bases, with 10 bases between. This sample is part of a study of OX40 agonist ivuxolimab in advanced cancers. The chain combines TRBV9 with TRBJ1-4; possibly TRBD1 for D (5 bases). Sample: CD4+ or CD8+ T cells sorted from blood, taken in a trial of the OX40 agonist ivuxolimab. This clonotype originated in an adult with an advanced solid tumor such as melanoma, head and neck, liver or kidney cancer. Written as DNA, the CDR3 is TGTGCCAGCAGCGTAGCGAGGGGCCTTAATGAAAAACTGTTTTTT. Amino acids: CASSVARGLNEKLFF.